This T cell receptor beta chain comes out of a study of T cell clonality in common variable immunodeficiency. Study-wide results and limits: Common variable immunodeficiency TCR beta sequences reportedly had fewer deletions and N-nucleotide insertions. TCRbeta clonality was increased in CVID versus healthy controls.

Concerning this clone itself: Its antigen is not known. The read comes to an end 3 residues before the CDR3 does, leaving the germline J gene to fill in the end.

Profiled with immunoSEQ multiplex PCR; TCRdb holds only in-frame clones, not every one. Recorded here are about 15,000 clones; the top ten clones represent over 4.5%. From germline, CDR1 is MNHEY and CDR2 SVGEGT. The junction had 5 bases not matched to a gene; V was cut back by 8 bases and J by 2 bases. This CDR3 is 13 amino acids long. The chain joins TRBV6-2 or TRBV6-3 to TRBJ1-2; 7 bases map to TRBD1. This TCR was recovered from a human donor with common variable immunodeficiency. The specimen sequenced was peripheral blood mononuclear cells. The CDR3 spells CASSLTGNYGYTF. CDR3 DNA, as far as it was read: TGTGCCAGCTCCTTGACAGGGAACTATGGC.